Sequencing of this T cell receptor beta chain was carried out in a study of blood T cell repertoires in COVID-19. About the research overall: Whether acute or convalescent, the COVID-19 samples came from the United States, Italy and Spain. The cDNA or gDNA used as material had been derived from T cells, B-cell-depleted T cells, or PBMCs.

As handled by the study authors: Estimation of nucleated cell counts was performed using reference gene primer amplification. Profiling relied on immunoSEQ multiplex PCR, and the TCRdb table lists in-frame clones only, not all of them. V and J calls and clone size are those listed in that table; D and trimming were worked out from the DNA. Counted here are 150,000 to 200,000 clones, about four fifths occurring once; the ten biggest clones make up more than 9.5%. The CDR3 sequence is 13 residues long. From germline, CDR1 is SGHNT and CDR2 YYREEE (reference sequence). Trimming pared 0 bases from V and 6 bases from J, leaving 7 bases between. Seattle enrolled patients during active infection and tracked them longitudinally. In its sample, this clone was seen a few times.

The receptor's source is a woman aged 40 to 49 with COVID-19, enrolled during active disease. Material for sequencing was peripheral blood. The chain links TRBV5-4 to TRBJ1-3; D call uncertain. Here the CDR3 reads CASSLVRENTIYF. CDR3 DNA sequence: TGTGCCAGCAGCTTGGTACGGGAAAACACCATATATTTT.